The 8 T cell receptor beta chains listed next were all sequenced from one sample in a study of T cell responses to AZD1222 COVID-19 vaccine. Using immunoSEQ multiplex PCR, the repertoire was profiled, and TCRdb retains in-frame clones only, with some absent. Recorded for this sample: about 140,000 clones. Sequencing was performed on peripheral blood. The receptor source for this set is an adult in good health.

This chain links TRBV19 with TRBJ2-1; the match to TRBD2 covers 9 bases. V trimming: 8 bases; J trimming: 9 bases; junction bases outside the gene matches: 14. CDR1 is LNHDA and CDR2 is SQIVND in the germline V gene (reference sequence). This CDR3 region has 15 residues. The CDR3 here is CASSHSGGNLGEQFF. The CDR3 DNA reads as TGTGCCAGTTCCCACAGCGGGGGGAATCTTGGTGAGCAGTTCTTC.

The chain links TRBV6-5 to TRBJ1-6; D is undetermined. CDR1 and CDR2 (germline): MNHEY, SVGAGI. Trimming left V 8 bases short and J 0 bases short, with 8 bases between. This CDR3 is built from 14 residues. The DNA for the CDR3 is TGTGCCAGCGGCAGGAGCTCCTATAATTCACCCCTCCACTTT. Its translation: CASGRSSYNSPLHF.

The chain's CDR3 is CASGFTEAFF. In DNA form, the CDR3 reads TGTGCCAGCGGGTTCACTGAAGCTTTCTTT. This chain links TRBV28 with TRBJ1-1; no definite D call. CDR1 and CDR2 from the germline V gene are MDHEN and SYDVKM. The CDR3 length is 10 residues. Trimming left V 8 bases short and J 4 bases short, with 5 bases between.

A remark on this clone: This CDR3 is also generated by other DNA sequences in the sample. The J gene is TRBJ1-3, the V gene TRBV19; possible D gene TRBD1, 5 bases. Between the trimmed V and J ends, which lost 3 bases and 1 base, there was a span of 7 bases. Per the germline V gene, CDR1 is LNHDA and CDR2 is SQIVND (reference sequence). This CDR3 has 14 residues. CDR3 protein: CASSIRGSGNTIYF. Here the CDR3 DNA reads TGTGCCAGTAGTATCCGGGGGTCTGGAAACACCATATATTTT.

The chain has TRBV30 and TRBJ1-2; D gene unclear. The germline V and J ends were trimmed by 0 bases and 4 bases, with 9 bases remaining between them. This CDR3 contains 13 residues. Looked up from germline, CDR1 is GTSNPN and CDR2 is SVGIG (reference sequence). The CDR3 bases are TGTGCCTGGAGTGTTGGACGGACCTATGGCTACACCTTC. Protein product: CAWSVGRTYGYTF.

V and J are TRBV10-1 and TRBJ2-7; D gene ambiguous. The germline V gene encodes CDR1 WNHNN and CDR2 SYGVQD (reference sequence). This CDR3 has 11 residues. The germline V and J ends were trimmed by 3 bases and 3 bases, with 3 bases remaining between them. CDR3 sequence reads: CASSDGYEQYF. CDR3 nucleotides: TGCGCCAGCAGTGACGGCTACGAGCAGTACTTC.

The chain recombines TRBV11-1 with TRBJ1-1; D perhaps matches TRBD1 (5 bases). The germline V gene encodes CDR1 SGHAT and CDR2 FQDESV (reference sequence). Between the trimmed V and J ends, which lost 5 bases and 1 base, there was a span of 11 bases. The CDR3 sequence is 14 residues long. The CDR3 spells CASSMTGANTEAFF. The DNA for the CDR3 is TGTGCCAGCAGCATGACCGGGGCGAACACTGAAGCTTTCTTT.

The CDR3 DNA follows: TGTGCCAGCACCCAACAGGGAGTGAACACTGAAGCTTTCTTT. This gives the protein CASTQQGVNTEAFF. The J gene is TRBJ1-1, the V gene TRBV28; the D gene is possibly TRBD1 (6 bases). Germline assignment: CDR1 MDHEN and CDR2 SYDVKM. This CDR3 has 14 residues. Trimming removed 7 bases at V and 0 bases at J, with 12 bases between. The entire variable domain, with the rest obtained from reference TRBV28 and TRBJ1-1, is as follows: DVKVTQSSRYLVKRTGEKVFLECVQDMDHENMFWYRQDPGLGLRLIYFSYDVKMKEKGDIPEGYSVSREKKERFSLILESASTNQTSMYLCASTQQGVNTEAFFGQGTRLTVV.